This entry concerns a single TCR beta chain. CDR1 and CDR2 from the germline V gene are MRHNA and SNTAGT. The CDR3 is 14 residues long. After removal of 6 bases from V and 8 bases from J, the junction contained 8 bases not matched to a gene. The sample is drawn from a study of control samples from healthy donors and cancer patients. TCRdb's copy holds only in-frame clones and misses some; the assay was immunoSEQ multiplex PCR. The sample contains 100,000 to 150,000 clones, almost 95% of which appear only once. The sequence derives from a man older than 75 with head and neck cancer. This chain links TRBV6-4 with TRBJ1-2, with TRBD1 matching 11 bases. The specimen was PBMCs. CDR3 nucleotides: TGTGCCAGCAGAACCACCGGGACAGGGGGAGGCTACACCTTC. This translates into CASRTTGTGGGYTF.